The count of the clone carrying this T cell receptor (beta chain) is one. Its antigen is as yet unknown. The V end lost 7 bases, the J end lost 11 bases, and 20 bases lay between the germline ends. This CDR3 region has 13 residues. Germline V gene sequence: CDR1 MDHEN, CDR2 SYDVKM. Method: immunoSEQ multiplex PCR; TCRdb's copy keeps in-frame clones and lacks some. Of over 2,000 clones in the sample, roughly 84% were seen once. This entry comes from a study of STAT5B mutations in CD4+ large granular lymphocyte leukemia. Whole-study findings and limits: TRBV06-family usage was enriched in top patient clones (8/27) versus controls (2/35).

Recruitment of CD4+ T-LGLL patients was in Padova, Helsinki and Shinshu. This TCR was sampled from a woman in her seventies with CD4+ T-cell large granular lymphocyte leukemia. V gene TRBV28 combines with J gene TRBJ1-1, with D possibly being TRBD1 (6 bases). Sequenced material: PBMCs. CDR3 sequence reads: CASIPGGGGLAFF. The DNA of the CDR3 is TGTGCCAGCATCCCGGGGGGCGGGGGTTTGGCTTTCTTT.